Here is one T cell receptor (beta chain) with its context. CDR1 and CDR2 (germline): SGHKS, YYEKEE (reference sequence). This CDR3 spans 13 amino acids. V was clipped by 0 bases and J by 7 bases, with 10 bases between them. This entry is derived from a study of blood T cell repertoires in COVID-19. About the research overall: Spain, Italy and the United States supplied samples that represented acute and convalescent COVID-19.

Original processing notes: It was from reference gene primer amplification that nucleated cell counts were estimated. Produced via immunoSEQ multiplex PCR; TCRdb's table is partial and in-frame only. V and J calls plus clone size are reproduced from that table; the DNA served to infer D and trimming. The sample has roughly 220,000 clones, 80% to 90% seen once. This chain connects TRBV5-5 to TRBJ1-2; the D gene is possibly TRBD1 (6 bases). The sequence was obtained from a man aged 30 to 45 who had recovered from COVID-19. Sequencing input: peripheral blood. CDR3 in DNA: TGTGCCAGCAGCTTGGATTTAGGGGGTGGCTACACCTTC. Translating it yields CASSLDLGGGYTF.